This T cell receptor beta chain was captured in a study of CD8 T cells in Susac syndrome. Study-level findings and limits: The study's TCR sequencing and HLA analysis drew on a certain number of individuals. That number was acknowledged as relatively small.

Germline lookup yields CDR1 SGHKS and CDR2 YYEKEE (reference sequence). The CDR3 loop spans 12 amino acids. Trimming removed 3 bases at V and 7 bases at J, with 8 bases between. This clonotype was seen a single time. The antigen is unknown. An amount of RNA that ranged from about 0.45 to 1 ug was reverse transcribed with random hexamers. Amplification of TCR beta CDR3 spanned 54 Vbeta and 13 Jbeta via immunoSEQ multiplex PCR. A single record per CDR3 protein comes from TCRdb applying MiXCR to the immunoSEQ multiplex PCR reads. This sample carries around 270,000 distinct CDR3 sequences, over 75% of them seen once, and the ten largest clones take more than 0.15%.

The sequencing input was CD8+ T cells from PBMCs. The J gene is TRBJ2-1, the V gene TRBV5-5; a possible D gene is TRBD1 (6 bases). The TCR comes from a human donor with multiple sclerosis. CDR3 DNA: TGTGCCAGCAGCTATACAGGGAATGAGCAGTTCTTC. Translated: CASSYTGNEQFF.